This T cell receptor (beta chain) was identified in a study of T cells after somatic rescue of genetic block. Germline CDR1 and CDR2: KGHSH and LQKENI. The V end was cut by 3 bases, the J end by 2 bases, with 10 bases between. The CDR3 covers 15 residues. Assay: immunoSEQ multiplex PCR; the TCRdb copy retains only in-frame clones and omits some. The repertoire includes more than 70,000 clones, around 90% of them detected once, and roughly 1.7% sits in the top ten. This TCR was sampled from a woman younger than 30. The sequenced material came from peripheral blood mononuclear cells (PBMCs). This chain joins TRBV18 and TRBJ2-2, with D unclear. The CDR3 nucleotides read TGTGCCAGCTCACCCGTTGCGGCTAACACCGGGGAGCTGTTTTTT. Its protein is CASSPVAANTGELFF.